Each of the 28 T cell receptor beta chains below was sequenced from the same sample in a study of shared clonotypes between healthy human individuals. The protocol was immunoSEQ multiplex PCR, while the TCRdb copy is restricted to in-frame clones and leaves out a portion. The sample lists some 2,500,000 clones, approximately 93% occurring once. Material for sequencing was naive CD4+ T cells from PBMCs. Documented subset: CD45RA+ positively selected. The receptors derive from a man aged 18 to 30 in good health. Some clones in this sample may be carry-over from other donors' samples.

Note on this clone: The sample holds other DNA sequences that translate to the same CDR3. The CDR3 spells CASSADRDQPQHF. The CDR3 DNA sequence: TGTGCCAGCAGTGCTGACAGGGACCAGCCCCAGCATTTT. The chain uses TRBV2 and TRBJ1-5; 7 bases are shared with TRBD1. The CDR3 has 13 residues. CDR1 is SNHLY and CDR2 is FYNNEI in the germline V gene. The V and J ends lost 4 bases and 7 bases, in that order; junction bases with no gene match: 4.

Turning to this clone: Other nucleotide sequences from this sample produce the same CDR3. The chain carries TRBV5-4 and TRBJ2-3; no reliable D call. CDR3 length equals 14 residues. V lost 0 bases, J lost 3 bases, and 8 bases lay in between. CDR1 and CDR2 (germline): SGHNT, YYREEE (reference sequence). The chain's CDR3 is CASSLALRTDTQYF. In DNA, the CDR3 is TGTGCCAGCAGCTTGGCTCTCAGGACAGATACGCAGTATTTT.

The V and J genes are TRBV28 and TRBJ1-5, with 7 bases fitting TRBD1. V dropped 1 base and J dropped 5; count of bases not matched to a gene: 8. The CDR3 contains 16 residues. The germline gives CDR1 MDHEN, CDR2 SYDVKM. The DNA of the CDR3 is TGTGCCAGCAGTTTATCGACAGGGAGAAGGGATCAGCCCCAGCATTTT. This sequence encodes CASSLSTGRRDQPQHF. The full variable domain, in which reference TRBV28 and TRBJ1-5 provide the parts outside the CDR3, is DVKVTQSSRYLVKRTGEKVFLECVQDMDHENMFWYRQDPGLGLRLIYFSYDVKMKEKGDIPEGYSVSREKKERFSLILESASTNQTSMYLCASSLSTGRRDQPQHFGDGTRLSIL.

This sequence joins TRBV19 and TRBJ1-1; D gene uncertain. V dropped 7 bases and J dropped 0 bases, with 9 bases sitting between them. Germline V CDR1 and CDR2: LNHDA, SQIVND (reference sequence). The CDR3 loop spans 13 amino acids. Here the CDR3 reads CASTQRMNTEAFF. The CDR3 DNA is TGTGCCAGTACCCAGCGAATGAACACTGAAGCTTTCTTT.

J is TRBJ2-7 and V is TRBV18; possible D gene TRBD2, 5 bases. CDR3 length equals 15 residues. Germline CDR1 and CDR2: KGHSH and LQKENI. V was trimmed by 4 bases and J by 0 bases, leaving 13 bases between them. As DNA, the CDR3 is TGTGCCAGCTCACTGACTCGGGATCTCTCCTACGAGCAGTACTTC. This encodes CASSLTRDLSYEQYF.

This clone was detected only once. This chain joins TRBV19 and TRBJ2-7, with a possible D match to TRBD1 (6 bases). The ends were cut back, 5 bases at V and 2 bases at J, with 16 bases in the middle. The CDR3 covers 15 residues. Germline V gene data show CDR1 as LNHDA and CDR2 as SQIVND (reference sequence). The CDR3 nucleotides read TGTGCCAGTAGTCAAGCAGGGGCGCAAGCCTACGAGCAGTACTTC. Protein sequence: CASSQAGAQAYEQYF.

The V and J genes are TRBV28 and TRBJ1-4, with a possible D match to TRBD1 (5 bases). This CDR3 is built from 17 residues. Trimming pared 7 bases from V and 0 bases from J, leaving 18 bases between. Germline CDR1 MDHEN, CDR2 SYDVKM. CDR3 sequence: CASTAGGVSATNEKLFF. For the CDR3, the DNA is TGTGCCAGCACCGCTGGGGGAGTAAGCGCAACTAATGAAAAACTGTTTTTT.

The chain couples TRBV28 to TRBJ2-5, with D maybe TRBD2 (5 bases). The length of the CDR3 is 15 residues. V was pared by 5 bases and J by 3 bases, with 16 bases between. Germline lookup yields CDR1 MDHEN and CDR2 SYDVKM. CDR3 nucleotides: TGTGCCAGCAGTAACCTAGGAGACTACGAAGAGACCCAGTACTTC. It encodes CASSNLGDYEETQYF.

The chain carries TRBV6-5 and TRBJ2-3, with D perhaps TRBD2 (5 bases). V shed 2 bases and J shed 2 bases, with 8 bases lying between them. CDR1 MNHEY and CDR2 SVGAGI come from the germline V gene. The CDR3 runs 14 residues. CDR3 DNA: TGTGCCAGCAGTTACAGGAGGTTCACAGATACGCAGTATTTT. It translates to CASSYRRFTDTQYF.

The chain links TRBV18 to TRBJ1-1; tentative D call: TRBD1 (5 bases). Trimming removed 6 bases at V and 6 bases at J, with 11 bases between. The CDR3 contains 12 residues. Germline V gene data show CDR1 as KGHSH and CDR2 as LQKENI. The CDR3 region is CASSEGAAEAFF. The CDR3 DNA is TGTGCCAGCTCGGAAGGGGCAGCTGAAGCTTTCTTT.

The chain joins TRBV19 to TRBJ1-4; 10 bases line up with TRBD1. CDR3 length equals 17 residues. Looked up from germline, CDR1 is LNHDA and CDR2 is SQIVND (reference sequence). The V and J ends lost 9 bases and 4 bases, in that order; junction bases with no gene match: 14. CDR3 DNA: TGTGCCAGCAAATCCTCCGGGACAGGGGCGTTTAATGAAAAACTGTTTTTT. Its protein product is CASKSSGTGAFNEKLFF.

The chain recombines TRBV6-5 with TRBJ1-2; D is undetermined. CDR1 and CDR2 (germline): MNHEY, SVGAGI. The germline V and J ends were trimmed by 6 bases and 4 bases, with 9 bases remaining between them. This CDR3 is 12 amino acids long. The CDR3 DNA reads TGTGCCAGCAGAACCACAGCCTATGGCTACACCTTC. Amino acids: CASRTTAYGYTF.

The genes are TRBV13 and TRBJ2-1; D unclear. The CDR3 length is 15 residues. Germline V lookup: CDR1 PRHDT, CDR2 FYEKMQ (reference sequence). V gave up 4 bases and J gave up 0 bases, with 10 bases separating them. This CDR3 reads CASSSRRSSYNEQFF. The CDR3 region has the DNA TGTGCCAGCAGCTCCCGACGCAGCTCCTACAATGAGCAGTTCTTC.

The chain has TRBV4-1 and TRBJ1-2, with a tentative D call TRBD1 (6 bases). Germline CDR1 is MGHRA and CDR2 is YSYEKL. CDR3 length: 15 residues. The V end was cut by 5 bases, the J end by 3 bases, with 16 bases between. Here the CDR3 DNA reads TGCGCCAGCAGCGAAACCGGCAGGGGAGACTATGGCTACACCTTC. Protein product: CASSETGRGDYGYTF.

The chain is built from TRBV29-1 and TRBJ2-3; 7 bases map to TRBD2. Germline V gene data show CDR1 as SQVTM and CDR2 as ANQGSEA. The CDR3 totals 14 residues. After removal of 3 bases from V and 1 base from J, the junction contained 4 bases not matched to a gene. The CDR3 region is CSVDTGGGTDTQYF. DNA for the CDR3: TGCAGCGTTGATACGGGAGGTGGCACAGATACGCAGTATTTT.

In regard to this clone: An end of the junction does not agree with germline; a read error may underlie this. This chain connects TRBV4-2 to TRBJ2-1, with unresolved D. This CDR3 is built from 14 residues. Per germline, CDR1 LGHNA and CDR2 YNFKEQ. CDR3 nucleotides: TGTGCCAGCAGCCAACCCCCCAGCTACCATGAGCAGTTCTTC. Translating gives CASSQPPSYHEQFF.

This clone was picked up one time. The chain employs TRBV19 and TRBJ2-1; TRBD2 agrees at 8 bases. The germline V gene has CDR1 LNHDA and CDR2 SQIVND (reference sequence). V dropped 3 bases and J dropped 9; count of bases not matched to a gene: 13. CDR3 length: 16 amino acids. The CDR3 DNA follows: TGTGCCAGTAGTATGACCGGGAGGGCCGGGGCAAGTGAGCAGTTCTTC. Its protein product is CASSMTGRAGASEQFF. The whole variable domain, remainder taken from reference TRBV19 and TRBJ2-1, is DGGITQSPKYLFRKEGQNVTLSCEQNLNHDAMYWYRQDPGQGLRLIYYSQIVNDFQKGDIAEGYSVSREKKESFPLTVTSAQKNPTAFYLCASSMTGRAGASEQFFGPGTRLTVL.

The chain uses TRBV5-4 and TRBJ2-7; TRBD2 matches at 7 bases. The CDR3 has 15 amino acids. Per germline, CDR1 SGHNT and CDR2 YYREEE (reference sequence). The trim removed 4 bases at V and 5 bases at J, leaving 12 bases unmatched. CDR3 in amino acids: CASSTLSGTNDEQYF. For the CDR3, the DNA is TGTGCCAGCAGCACGCTATCCGGGACTAACGACGAGCAGTACTTC.

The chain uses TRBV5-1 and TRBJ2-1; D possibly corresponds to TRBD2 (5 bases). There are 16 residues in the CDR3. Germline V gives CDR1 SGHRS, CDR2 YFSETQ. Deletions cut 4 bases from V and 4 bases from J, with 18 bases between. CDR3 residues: CASSLLDWQIYNEQFF. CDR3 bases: TGCGCCAGCAGCCTACTGGACTGGCAGATTTACAATGAGCAGTTCTTC.

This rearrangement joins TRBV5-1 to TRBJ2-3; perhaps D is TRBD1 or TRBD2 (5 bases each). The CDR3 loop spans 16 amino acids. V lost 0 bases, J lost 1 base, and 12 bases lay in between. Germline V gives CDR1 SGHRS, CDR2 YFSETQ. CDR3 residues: CASSLARSGRTDTQYF. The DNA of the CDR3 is TGCGCCAGCAGCTTGGCCCGGTCGGGGCGCACAGATACGCAGTATTTT.

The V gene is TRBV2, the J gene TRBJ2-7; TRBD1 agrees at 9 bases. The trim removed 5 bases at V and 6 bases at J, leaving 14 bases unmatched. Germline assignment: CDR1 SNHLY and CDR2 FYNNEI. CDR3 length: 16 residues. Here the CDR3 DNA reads TGTGCCAGCAGTCGGGATCGACCGGGACAGGGACGCGAGCAGTACTTC. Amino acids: CASSRDRPGQGREQYF.

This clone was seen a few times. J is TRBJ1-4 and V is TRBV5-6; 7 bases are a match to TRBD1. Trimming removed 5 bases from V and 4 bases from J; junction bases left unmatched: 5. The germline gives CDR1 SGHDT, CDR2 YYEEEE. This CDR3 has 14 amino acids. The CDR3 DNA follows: TGTGCCAGCAGGCGGACAGGAAATAATGAAAAACTGTTTTTT. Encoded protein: CASRRTGNNEKLFF. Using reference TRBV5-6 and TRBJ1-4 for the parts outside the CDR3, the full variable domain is DAGVTQSPTHLIKTRGQQVTLRCSPKSGHDTVSWYQQALGQGPQFIFQYYEEEERQRGNFPDRFSGHQFPNYSSELNVNALLLGDSALYLCASRRTGNNEKLFFGSGTQLSVL.

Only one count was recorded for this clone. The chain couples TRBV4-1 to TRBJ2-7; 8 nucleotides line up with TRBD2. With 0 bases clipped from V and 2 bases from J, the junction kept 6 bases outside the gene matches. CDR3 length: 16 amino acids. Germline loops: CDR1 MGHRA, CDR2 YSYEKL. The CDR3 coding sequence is TGCGCCAGCAGCCAAGAGGGTCAAGCGGGAGCCTACGAGCAGTACTTC. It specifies CASSQEGQAGAYEQYF.

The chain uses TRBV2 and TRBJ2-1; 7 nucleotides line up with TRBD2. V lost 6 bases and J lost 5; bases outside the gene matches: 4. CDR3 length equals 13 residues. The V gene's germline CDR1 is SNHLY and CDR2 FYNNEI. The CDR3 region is CASSPGLNNEQFF. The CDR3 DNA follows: TGTGCCAGCAGCCCGGGACTAAACAATGAGCAGTTCTTC.

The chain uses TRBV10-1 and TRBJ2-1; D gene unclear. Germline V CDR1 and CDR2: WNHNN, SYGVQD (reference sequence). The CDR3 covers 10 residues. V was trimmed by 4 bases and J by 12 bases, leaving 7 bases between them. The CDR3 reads CASSGWGQFF. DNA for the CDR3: TGCGCCAGCAGTGGTTGGGGGCAGTTCTTC.

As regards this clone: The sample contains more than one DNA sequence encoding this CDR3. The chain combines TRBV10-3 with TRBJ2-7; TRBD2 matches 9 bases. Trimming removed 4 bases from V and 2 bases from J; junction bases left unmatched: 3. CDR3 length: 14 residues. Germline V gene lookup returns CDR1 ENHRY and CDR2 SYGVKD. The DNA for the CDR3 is TGTGCCATCAGTGGGGCTAGCGGGGCCTACGAGCAGTACTTC. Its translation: CAISGASGAYEQYF.

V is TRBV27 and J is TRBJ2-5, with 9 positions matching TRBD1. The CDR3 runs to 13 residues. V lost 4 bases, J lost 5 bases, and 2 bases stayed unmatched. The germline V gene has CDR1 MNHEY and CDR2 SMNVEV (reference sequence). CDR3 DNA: TGTGCCAGCAGTTACAGGGGGCTGGAGACCCAGTACTTC. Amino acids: CASSYRGLETQYF.

The CDR3, as DNA: TGCAGCGCCCCTGACGGGGGACGTGAAAAACTGTTTTTT. Its protein product is CSAPDGGREKLFF. V and J are TRBV29-1 and TRBJ1-4; a possible D gene is TRBD1 (5 bases). CDR3 length: 13 amino acids. Trimming pared 7 bases from V and 7 bases from J, leaving 16 bases between. Per the germline V gene, CDR1 is SQVTM and CDR2 is ANQGSEA. The whole variable domain, filled in from reference TRBV29-1 and TRBJ1-4, reads SAVISQKPSRDICQRGTSLTIQCQVDSQVTMMFWYRQQPGQSLTLIATANQGSEATYESGFVIDKFPISRPNLTFSTLTVSNMSPEDSSIYLCSAPDGGREKLFFGSGTQLSVL.